These T cell receptor beta chains were read from a single sample in a study of identical twins. TCRdb reprocessed the 5' RACE reads via MiXCR and lists one record per CDR3 protein. The table lists fewer than 250,000 distinct CDR3 sequences, roughly 10% of them singletons. The sample consisted of memory (CD45RO+) T cells sorted from blood. These receptors were taken from a young woman in good health. Each CDR3 is given with its conserved first and last residue. The D gene is left open where the match is weak. Clone size appears in some rows only: once, few, many, or a class for an expanded clone.

CSARVSGGELFF | TGCAGTGCTAGGGTCTCAGGCGGGGAGCTGTTTTTT | TRBV20-1 | few | TRBJ2-2 | -
CAISQQGRRGNTIYF | TGTGCCATCAGCCAACAGGGAAGACGTGGAAACACCATATATTTT | TRBV10-3 | - | TRBJ1-3 | -
CASSIPPGLEQYF | TGTGCCAGCAGCATCCCCCCCGGGCTCGAGCAGTACTTC | TRBV2 | few | TRBJ2-7 | -
CSAPIRTGANYGYTF | TGCAGTGCCCCCATTAGGACAGGAGCTAACTATGGCTACACCTTC | TRBV20-1 | - | TRBJ1-2 | TRBD1
CSAGRSTDTQYF | TGCAGTGCGGGTAGAAGCACAGATACGCAGTATTTT | TRBV20-1 | many | TRBJ2-3 | -
CASSPRYSTLRSEKLFF | TGTGCCAGCAGCCCCCGCTATTCTACATTGAGATCTGAAAAACTGTTTTTT | TRBV7-9 | few | TRBJ1-4 | -
CASSLGTGVIAGNTIYF | TGTGCCAGCAGCCTCGGGACAGGGGTAATTGCTGGAAACACCATATATTTT | TRBV5-6 | - | TRBJ1-3 | TRBD1
CSVGSPYNEQFF | TGCAGCGTTGGTAGCCCCTACAATGAGCAGTTCTTC | TRBV29-1 | - | TRBJ2-1 | -
CSAVGTGLGYTF | TGCAGTGCTGTCGGGACGGGGCTAGGCTACACCTTC | TRBV20-1 | few | TRBJ1-2 | -
CASSEVTHYTEAFF | TGTGCCAGCAGTGAAGTTACCCATTACACTGAAGCTTTCTTT | TRBV6-1 | many | TRBJ1-1 | -
CASSGPGGQFF | TGTGCCAGCTCGGGTCCCGGAGGGCAGTTCTTC | TRBV12-3/TRBV12-4 | - | TRBJ2-1 | -
CSARVGREVHEQYF | TGCAGTGCTAGAGTGGGCAGGGAGGTTCACGAGCAGTACTTC | TRBV20-1 | many | TRBJ2-7 | -
CSVDEDTQYF | TGCAGCGTTGACGAAGATACGCAGTATTTT | TRBV29-1 | many | TRBJ2-3 | -
CASSLVGFEQYF | TGTGCCAGCAGCTTAGTTGGATTCGAGCAGTACTTC | TRBV7-9 | - | TRBJ2-7 | -
CASSPGQVPAEAFF | TGTGCCAGCAGCCCTGGACAGGTTCCGGCTGAAGCTTTCTTT | TRBV6-2/TRBV6-3 | - | TRBJ1-1 | TRBD1
CASSISIAGANTGELFF | TGTGCCAGCAGCATATCAATAGCGGGGGCTAACACCGGGGAGCTGTTTTTT | TRBV5-4 | few | TRBJ2-2 | TRBD2
CASSGTGFTGELFF | TGTGCCAGCAGTGGGACAGGGTTCACCGGGGAGCTGTTTTTT | TRBV12-3/TRBV12-4 | few | TRBJ2-2 | TRBD1
CSASFLDTGELFF | TGCAGTGCTAGTTTTCTGGACACCGGGGAGCTGTTTTTT | TRBV20-1 | - | TRBJ2-2 | -
CASSFWDGDTEAFF | TGTGCCAGCAGCTTTTGGGACGGGGACACTGAAGCTTTCTTT | TRBV5-5 | - | TRBJ1-1 | -
CASSEGYNQPQHF | TGTGCCAGCAGTGAAGGATACAATCAGCCCCAGCATTTT | TRBV6-1 | few | TRBJ1-5 | -
CASSYSTGLAGASNEQFF | TGTGCCAGCAGTTACTCTACCGGACTAGCGGGAGCCTCCAATGAGCAGTTCTTC | TRBV6-5 | few | TRBJ2-1 | TRBD2
CASAGQRSGELFF | TGTGCCAGCGCAGGACAGAGGTCCGGGGAGCTGTTTTTT | TRBV6-2/TRBV6-3 | few | TRBJ2-2 | -
CSARELRSGSYNEQFF | TGCAGTGCTAGAGAATTAAGAAGCGGCTCCTACAATGAGCAGTTCTTC | TRBV20-1 | many | TRBJ2-1 | -